Shown below are 13 T cell receptor beta chains from a single sample sequenced in a study of cytomegalovirus exposure and HLA in healthy donors. Primers: 60 Vbeta forward and 13 Jbeta reverse. Sequencing was performed with immunoSEQ multiplex PCR; in TCRdb, only in-frame clones are kept and a portion is missing. The sample includes approximately 140,000 clones, roughly 83% of them seen just once. Material: PBMCs. All receptors derive from a man in his forties or fifties in good health and CMV-seropositive.

The J gene is TRBJ2-1, the V gene TRBV28, with D possibly matching TRBD1 (5 bases). Trimming cost V 1 base and J 2 bases, with 18 bases left between them. CDR1 and CDR2 (germline): MDHEN, SYDVKM. The CDR3 runs to 18 residues. The DNA for the CDR3 is TGTGCCAGCAGTTTATTATCACTCCTCGCGACAGCCTACAATGAGCAGTTCTTC. It encodes CASSLLSLLATAYNEQFF. Supplemented by reference TRBV28 and TRBJ2-1, the full variable domain reads DVKVTQSSRYLVKRTGEKVFLECVQDMDHENMFWYRQDPGLGLRLIYFSYDVKMKEKGDIPEGYSVSREKKERFSLILESASTNQTSMYLCASSLLSLLATAYNEQFFGPGTRLTVL.

This rearrangement joins TRBV6-1 to TRBJ2-1, with 8 bases matching TRBD2. The CDR3 covers 14 residues. Germline CDR1 reads MNHNS; CDR2 reads SASEGT. V shed 10 bases and J 9 bases; nucleotides not matched to a gene: 14. The CDR3 loop reads CATFNGGAVSEQFF. For the CDR3, the DNA is TGTGCCACATTCAACGGGGGGGCGGTGAGTGAGCAGTTCTTC.

The chain couples TRBV6-1 to TRBJ1-1; a possible D gene is TRBD1 (6 bases). The CDR3 loop spans 17 amino acids. The germline V gene encodes CDR1 MNHNS and CDR2 SASEGT. Trimming shortened V by 5 bases and J by 0 bases, and 19 bases separated the two germline ends. This chain's CDR3 is CASSKGQRPSMNTEAFF. CDR3 bases: TGTGCCAGCAGTAAAGGACAGCGACCTTCCATGAACACTGAAGCTTTCTTT.

The rearrangement links TRBV14 to TRBJ1-2; 9 bases are shared with TRBD1. V was pared by 4 bases and J by 7 bases, with 16 bases of the junction left unmatched. This CDR3 region has 17 residues. Germline V lookup: CDR1 SGHDN, CDR2 FVKESK. The CDR3: CASSPGQGKGSGGGYTF. CDR3 coding DNA: TGTGCCAGCAGCCCCGGACAGGGGAAGGGTTCGGGCGGTGGCTACACCTTC.

CDR3 amino acids: CASSLRPVGTSAEAFF. DNA of the CDR3: TGTGCCAGCAGCTTAAGGCCAGTTGGGACTTCGGCTGAAGCTTTCTTT. The rearrangement links TRBV7-3 to TRBJ1-1, with a possible D match to TRBD1 (5 bases). This CDR3 comprises 16 residues. V was cut by 1 base and J by 6 bases, with 18 bases left in between. The germline V gene has CDR1 SGHTA and CDR2 FQGTGA. The full variable domain, its missing parts supplied by reference TRBV7-3 and TRBJ1-1, is GAGVSQTPSNKVTEKGKYVELRCDPISGHTALYWYRQSLGQGPEFLIYFQGTGAADDSGLPNDRFFAVRPEGSVSTLKIQRTERGDSAVYLCASSLRPVGTSAEAFFGQGTRLTVV.

This chain joins TRBV9 and TRBJ2-2; tentatively, D is TRBD2 (5 bases). Germline-derived CDR1 and CDR2 are SGDLS and YYNGEE. The CDR3 consists of 18 residues. The V gene lost 3 bases and the J gene lost 0 bases, with 18 bases spanning the gap. The CDR3 protein is CASSGGSYKIANTGELFF. CDR3 sequence (DNA): TGTGCCAGCAGCGGAGGGTCCTACAAGATCGCGAACACCGGGGAGCTGTTTTTT.

This rearrangement joins TRBV4-2 to TRBJ2-7; D is perhaps TRBD2 (5 bases). V shed 0 bases and J shed 2 bases, with 11 bases lying between them. CDR1 and CDR2 (germline): LGHNA, YNFKEQ. The CDR3 length is 15 residues. The CDR3 coding sequence is TGTGCCAGCAGCCAAGATAGAGGGCCTGCCTACGAGCAGTACTTC. Amino acids: CASSQDRGPAYEQYF.

The chain carries TRBV5-5 and TRBJ2-7; 7 nucleotides align to TRBD2. The germline V gene has CDR1 SGHKS and CDR2 YYEKEE (reference sequence). This CDR3 has 15 residues. V trimming: 0 bases; J trimming: 2 bases; junction bases outside the gene matches: 5. The CDR3 bases are TGTGCCAGCAGCTTGGGGCTAGCGGAAGCCTACGAGCAGTACTTC. This sequence encodes CASSLGLAEAYEQYF.

This chain uses TRBV29-1 with TRBJ1-1, with 7 bases matching TRBD1. V shed 7 bases and J 5 bases; nucleotides not matched to a gene: 7. This CDR3 is 12 amino acids long. Per germline, CDR1 SQVTM and CDR2 ANQGSEA. The CDR3 spells CSEQGLGTEAFF. The DNA for the CDR3 is TGCAGCGAACAGGGGTTGGGGACTGAAGCTTTCTTT.

The rearrangement links TRBV9 to TRBJ2-3; 8 positions agree with TRBD2. The CDR3 consists of 16 residues. Germline CDR1 SGDLS, CDR2 YYNGEE. V gave up 0 bases and J gave up 3 bases; unmatched junction bases: 6. CDR3 sequence (DNA): TGTGCCAGCAGCGTAGCCGGCGGGGGGAAGACAGATACGCAGTATTTT. This sequence encodes CASSVAGGGKTDTQYF.

This chain connects TRBV9 to TRBJ1-2; 7 bases are a match to TRBD1. The CDR3 loop spans 13 amino acids. Germline-derived CDR1 and CDR2 are SGDLS and YYNGEE. The ends lost 4 bases at V and 3 bases at J; junction bases unmatched: 3. The CDR3 bases are TGTGCCAGCAGCCCGGGGACAGACTATGGCTACACCTTC. It codes for CASSPGTDYGYTF.

This clone showed up just once. V is TRBV28 and J is TRBJ1-2, with 8 nucleotides matching TRBD1. Germline V gives CDR1 MDHEN, CDR2 SYDVKM. This CDR3 has 14 amino acids. V lost 5 bases, J lost 7 bases, and 9 bases stayed unmatched. The CDR3 spells CASSAGQGTGGYTF. CDR3 DNA: TGTGCCAGCAGTGCCGGACAGGGAACAGGTGGCTACACCTTC.

The chain carries TRBV6-5 and TRBJ2-5, with TRBD1 matching 9 bases. The CDR3 consists of 16 residues. After removal of 0 bases from V and 4 bases from J, the junction contained 6 bases not matched to a gene. Looked up from germline, CDR1 is MNHEY and CDR2 is SVGAGI. The CDR3 sequence: CASSYSTGGPGETQYF. The DNA of the CDR3 is TGTGCCAGCAGTTACTCCACAGGGGGCCCTGGAGAGACCCAGTACTTC.